The 15 T cell receptor beta chains given below trace back to one sample, sequenced in a study of T cells in Graves' hyperthyroidism and ophthalmopathy. RNA transcripts served as the template for amplifying TCR beta CDR3 regions. During a first-round RT-PCR of the TCR CDR3, the HTBI primer set was used. From the multiplex PCR reads, TCRdb called clonotypes with MiXCR, one entry per CDR3 protein. The sample records some 560,000 distinct CDR3 sequences, 15% to 19% being singletons. Source material: blood. The source of these receptors is a woman in her twenties or thirties with Graves' hyperthyroidism.

This clonotype was picked up many times. The chain combines TRBV20-1 with TRBJ2-7, with 10 bases fitting TRBD2. The V segment lost 1 base and the J segment 7 bases; nucleotides outside the gene matches: 10. This CDR3 has 15 residues. Germline-derived CDR1 and CDR2 are DFQATT and SNEGSKA (reference sequence). The CDR3 coding sequence is TGCAGTGCTAGAGCCCCAGCGGGAGGGCCTCATGAGCAGTACTTC. This translates into CSARAPAGGPHEQYF.

A few counts support this clonotype. The genes are TRBV25-1 and TRBJ1-1, with 8 bases lining up with TRBD1. There are 15 residues in the CDR3. V was clipped by 6 bases and J by 0 bases; unmatched bases: 6. The germline gives CDR1 MGHDK, CDR2 SYGVNS. DNA for the CDR3: TGTGCCAGCAGGGCCACAGGGGGGGTGAACACTGAAGCTTTCTTT. Its protein is CASRATGGVNTEAFF. The entire variable domain, with the rest obtained from reference TRBV25-1 and TRBJ1-1, is as follows: EADIYQTPRYLVIGTGKKITLECSQTMGHDKMYWYQQDPGMELHLIHYSYGVNSTEKGDLSSESTVSRIRTEHFPLTLESARPSHTSQYLCASRATGGVNTEAFFGQGTRLTVV.

This clonotype was seen a handful of times. The chain combines TRBV29-1 with TRBJ2-4; D is unresolved. V lost 1 base, J lost 8 bases, and 12 bases lay in between. CDR3 length: 13 residues. Germline-derived CDR1 and CDR2 are SQVTM and ANQGSEA. CDR3 amino acids: CSVEGTAKDIQYF. CDR3 sequence (DNA): TGCAGCGTTGAAGGGACGGCCAAGGACATTCAGTACTTC.

There are many counts of this clonotype. This chain uses TRBV12-3 or TRBV12-4 with TRBJ1-2, with D hard to call. The CDR3 totals 12 residues. The V end was cut by 3 bases, the J end by 2 bases, with 4 bases between. CDR3 protein: CASSFGNYGYTF. The DNA for the CDR3 is TGTGCCAGCAGTTTCGGGAACTATGGCTACACCTTC.

The V call is TRBV27, the J call TRBJ1-5; D remains unclear. The CDR3 totals 16 residues. Trimming cost V 0 bases and J 4 bases, with 13 bases left between them. Germline CDR1 is MNHEY and CDR2 is SMNVEV (reference sequence). CDR3 sequence (DNA): TGTGCCAGCAGTTTATCCCCGGGAGGAGTGAATCAGCCCCAGCATTTT. Protein: CASSLSPGGVNQPQHF.

This clonotype was found many times. The chain links TRBV30 to TRBJ2-3, with D perhaps given as TRBD1 or TRBD2 (5 bases each). The CDR3 is made up of 15 amino acids. V was trimmed by 5 bases and J by 0 bases, leaving 15 bases between them. Germline-derived CDR1 and CDR2 are GTSNPN and SVGIG (reference sequence). The CDR3 loop is CAWESRDPSTDTQYF. CDR3 in DNA: TGTGCCTGGGAGTCCCGGGACCCTAGCACAGATACGCAGTATTTT.

The rearrangement links TRBV20-1 to TRBJ2-5; 7 bases map to TRBD2. The CDR3 sequence is 13 residues long. With V trimmed by 1 base and J by 5 bases, 4 bases remained unmatched. Germline-derived CDR1 and CDR2 are DFQATT and SNEGSKA (reference sequence). The CDR3 reads CSARATSAETQYF. CDR3 nucleotides: TGCAGTGCTAGAGCAACTAGCGCGGAGACCCAGTACTTC.

This clonotype has a handful of counts. The rearrangement joins TRBV6-6 to TRBJ2-1, with 7 bases aligning to TRBD2. Germline V gene data show CDR1 as MNHNY and CDR2 as SVGAGI (reference sequence). This CDR3 region has 16 residues. Trimming at V came to 0 bases and at J to 8 bases, leaving 10 bases not matched to a gene. The CDR3 coding sequence is TGTGCCAGCAGTTACTCGACGGGGGGTGGGTATCATGAGCAGTTCTTC. Protein sequence: CASSYSTGGGYHEQFF.

Remarks on this clonotype: A single base separates this from a much larger clone, so it may be a read error. The V call is TRBV5-1, the J call TRBJ2-3; TRBD1 agrees at 8 bases. In germline, CDR1 is SGHRS, CDR2 YFSETQ. CDR3 length: 16 amino acids. CDR3 region: CVSSQKRGQGPDTQYF. CDR3 in DNA: TGCGTCAGCAGCCAAAAGAGAGGACAGGGACCAGATACGCAGTATTTT.

This clonotype showed up many times. V and J are TRBV5-1 and TRBJ1-6, with D possibly matching TRBD1 (5 bases). Trimming stripped 5 bases from V and 0 bases from J, with 12 bases between. This CDR3 comprises 16 residues. The germline V gene has CDR1 SGHRS and CDR2 YFSETQ. CDR3 in amino acids: CASRGDPSSYNSPLHF. CDR3 nucleotides: TGCGCCAGCAGAGGGGACCCGAGCTCCTATAATTCACCCCTCCACTTT.

This clonotype was counted many times. V and J are TRBV6-1 and TRBJ2-7; D gene ambiguous. This CDR3 is 16 amino acids long. Looked up from germline, CDR1 is MNHNS and CDR2 is SASEGT. V lost 0 bases, J lost 3 bases, and 15 bases lay in between. The CDR3, as DNA: TGTGCCAGCAGTGAAGCTGGCGGCCCTATTCTCTACGAGCAGTACTTC. Translation gives CASSEAGGPILYEQYF.

V is TRBV12-3 or TRBV12-4 and J is TRBJ1-2; D is perhaps TRBD1 (5 bases). Trimming stripped 6 bases from V and 4 bases from J, with 18 bases between. The CDR3 has 15 residues. The CDR3 nucleotides read TGTGCCAGCAGCATTACCCGCGGGGCCGGCTATGGCTACACCTTC. Protein: CASSITRGAGYGYTF.

The V and J genes are TRBV5-4 and TRBJ2-5; 7 bases align to TRBD2. The CDR3 length is 12 residues. V lost 7 bases and J lost 3; bases outside the gene matches: 3. CDR1 is SGHNT, CDR2 YYREEE, per germline (reference sequence). As DNA, the CDR3 is TGTGCCAGCTCTGCGGGAGAAGAGACCCAGTACTTC. Protein product: CASSAGEETQYF.

The V and J genes are TRBV20-1 and TRBJ2-7; D may be TRBD1 (5 bases). From germline, CDR1 is DFQATT and CDR2 SNEGSKA (reference sequence). With 1 base removed from V and 9 bases from J, the gap between germline ends came to 7 bases. The CDR3 sequence is 10 residues long. CDR3 residues: CSARGRAQYF. In nucleotides, the CDR3 is TGCAGTGCTAGAGGCAGGGCGCAGTACTTC.

With regard to this clonotype: This may be a read error: a much more frequent sequence differs by one nucleotide. The chain combines TRBV12-3 or TRBV12-4 with TRBJ2-1; TRBD2 aligns across 12 bases. This CDR3 is built from 17 residues. In DNA, the CDR3 is TGTGCCAGCAGTTGGAAACTAGCGGGAGGACGAGGCAATGAGCAGCTCTTC. This codes for CASSWKLAGGRGNEQLF.